The next 4 T cell receptor beta chains were all read from a single sample in a study of Tregs in tolerant kidney transplant recipients. TCRdb's table, derived via immunoSEQ multiplex PCR, lists solely in-frame clones and lacks some. The sample lists 30,000 or so clones; 82% were seen once. No antigen has been identified for these receptors. Sequenced sample: Tregs from blood cultured with allogeneic cells. Every receptor here comes from a human donor in good health.

The chain is built from TRBV7-9 and TRBJ2-7, with D possibly being TRBD1 (6 bases). Germline values: CDR1 SEHNR, CDR2 FQNEAQ (reference sequence). Trimming cost V 5 bases and J 3 bases, with 20 bases left between them. The CDR3 spans 16 residues. In DNA form, the CDR3 reads TGTGCCAGCAGCCCTTTTAGGGGGAGCGGCCTCTACGAGCAGTACTTC. Translating gives CASSPFRGSGLYEQYF.

This sequence joins TRBV2 and TRBJ1-2; D is unresolved. Trimming removed 0 bases at V and 4 bases at J, with 12 bases between. In germline, CDR1 is SNHLY, CDR2 FYNNEI. CDR3 size: 15 residues. CDR3 coding DNA: TGTGCCAGCAGTGAAGCCCGGACGGCAATCTATGGCTACACCTTC. Translated, it gives CASSEARTAIYGYTF. The complete variable domain, with remaining parts taken from reference TRBV2 and TRBJ1-2, reads EPEVTQTPSHQVTQMGQEVILRCVPISNHLYFYWYRQILGQKVEFLVSFYNNEISEKSEIFDDQFSVERPDGSNFTLKIRSTKLEDSAMYFCASSEARTAIYGYTFGSGTRLTVV.

The chain joins TRBV25-1 to TRBJ2-3; 7 positions match TRBD2. This CDR3 spans 17 amino acids. V shed 3 bases and J 4 bases; nucleotides not matched to a gene: 13. Germline V CDR1 and CDR2: MGHDK, SYGVNS. CDR3 sequence reads: CASSDLGVGRGADTQYF. The DNA for the CDR3 is TGTGCCAGCAGTGACTTAGGGGTGGGGAGGGGAGCAGATACGCAGTATTTT.

This chain connects TRBV30 to TRBJ2-7; D unclear. V was trimmed by 4 bases and J by 0 bases, leaving 13 bases between them. The germline gives CDR1 GTSNPN, CDR2 SVGIG (reference sequence). This CDR3 contains 14 residues. The CDR3 DNA is TGTGCCTGGACCCCAGTAGGGTTCTCCTACGAGCAGTACTTC. Its translation is CAWTPVGFSYEQYF.